Listed below are T cell receptor beta chains from one sample, sequenced in a study of blood T cell repertoires in COVID-19. Assay: immunoSEQ multiplex PCR; the TCRdb copy retains only in-frame clones and omits some. This sample has approximately 120,000 clones, with 70% to 90% found just once. Sequenced sample: peripheral blood. The receptors were sampled from a woman aged 60-75 years with acute or convalescent COVID-19. Both conserved end residues are part of each CDR3. The D gene is left open where the match is weak. Expanded clones get a size class; other rows say once, few or many, or leave the size out.

V gene: TRBV6-6
CDR3 length: 15
D gene: TRBD2
clone size: -
J gene: TRBJ2-7
CDR3 protein: CASSRLAMSSYEQYF
CDR3 DNA: TGTGCCAGCAGCAGACTAGCGATGAGCTCCTACGAGCAGTACTTC

V gene: TRBV28
CDR3 length: 18
D gene: -
clone size: once
J gene: TRBJ1-3
CDR3 protein: CASSLTLTAYRSGNTIYF
CDR3 DNA: TGTGCCAGCAGTTTGACGCTGACAGCATACCGCTCTGGAAACACCATATATTTT

V gene: TRBV28
CDR3 length: 16
D gene: TRBD1
clone size: -
J gene: TRBJ1-4
CDR3 protein: CASSTSDRGAVEKLFF
CDR3 DNA: TGTGCCAGCAGTACCTCCGACAGGGGGGCGGTCGAAAAACTGTTTTTT

V gene: TRBV29-1
CDR3 length: 13
D gene: -
clone size: -
J gene: TRBJ2-7
CDR3 protein: CSVENKFTYEQYF
CDR3 DNA: TGCAGCGTCGAAAACAAGTTTACCTACGAGCAGTACTTC

V gene: TRBV20-1
CDR3 length: 11
D gene: -
clone size: once
J gene: TRBJ1-4
CDR3 protein: CSASGSEKLFF
CDR3 DNA: TGCAGTGCCTCGGGGAGTGAAAAACTGTTTTTT

V gene: TRBV12-3/TRBV12-4
CDR3 length: 13
D gene: TRBD2
clone size: -
J gene: TRBJ2-7
CDR3 protein: CASSSTSGYEQYF
CDR3 DNA: TGTGCCAGCAGTTCAACTAGCGGCTACGAGCAGTACTTC

V gene: TRBV7-3
CDR3 length: 14
D gene: TRBD2
clone size: -
J gene: TRBJ2-1
CDR3 protein: CASSVGLAGNEQFF
CDR3 DNA: TGTGCCAGCAGCGTAGGACTAGCGGGTAATGAGCAGTTCTTC

V gene: TRBV27
CDR3 length: 15
D gene: TRBD2
clone size: -
J gene: TRBJ2-7
CDR3 protein: CASSSPTSGLYEQYF
CDR3 DNA: TGTGCCAGCAGTTCCCCGACTAGCGGGCTGTACGAGCAGTACTTC

V gene: TRBV5-5
CDR3 length: 15
D gene: TRBD1
clone size: -
J gene: TRBJ2-5
CDR3 protein: CASSLQGARKETQYF
CDR3 DNA: TGTGCCAGCAGCTTGCAGGGGGCGAGAAAAGAGACCCAGTACTTC

V gene: TRBV7-3
CDR3 length: 16
D gene: -
clone size: -
J gene: TRBJ2-5
CDR3 protein: CASSWRGGARSETQYF
CDR3 DNA: TGTGCCAGCAGCTGGAGAGGGGGGGCGAGGTCGGAGACCCAGTACTTC

V gene: TRBV10-2
CDR3 length: 13
D gene: -
clone size: -
J gene: TRBJ2-3
CDR3 protein: CASNPGGGSPTNF
CDR3 DNA: TGCGCCAGCAACCCCGGGGGTGGCAGCCCTACGAATTTT

V gene: TRBV11-2
CDR3 length: 19
D gene: TRBD2
clone size: -
J gene: TRBJ2-4
CDR3 protein: CASSLGGESGGPFGDIQYF
CDR3 DNA: TGTGCCAGCAGCCTGGGGGGGGAGAGCGGAGGCCCTTTCGGCGACATTCAGTACTTC

V gene: TRBV11-2
CDR3 length: 14
D gene: -
clone size: once
J gene: TRBJ1-2
CDR3 protein: CASSLAGKAYGYTF
CDR3 DNA: TGTGCCAGCAGCTTAGCGGGAAAGGCGTATGGCTACACCTTC

V gene: TRBV24-1
CDR3 length: 15
D gene: TRBD1
clone size: -
J gene: TRBJ2-1
CDR3 protein: CATSDYRGRGDEQFF
CDR3 DNA: TGTGCCACCAGTGATTACAGGGGGCGCGGGGATGAGCAGTTCTTC